Listed here are 9 T cell receptor beta chains from one sample, sequenced in a study of T cell responses to AZD1222 COVID-19 vaccine. Profiled with immunoSEQ multiplex PCR; TCRdb holds only in-frame clones, not every one. The profile covers 120,000 or so clones, with about 92% appearing a single time and 0.85% to 1.3% taken by the ten largest. The source was peripheral blood, collected on day 0 of AZD1222 vaccination. Receptor source: an adult in good health.

V and J are TRBV19 and TRBJ1-5; D remains unclear. This CDR3 has 15 residues. V shed 8 bases and J shed 6 bases, with 20 bases lying between them. Germline loops: CDR1 LNHDA, CDR2 SQIVND (reference sequence). DNA of the CDR3: TGTGCCAGTGCAGGTGCCGGAGGGTGGGTTCAGCCCCAGCATTTT. It translates to CASAGAGGWVQPQHF.

CDR3 in amino acids: CAWRLVGFEVGSTF. The CDR3 region has the DNA TGTGCCTGGAGACTTGTGGGCTTCGAGGTCGGGTCCACCTTC. The chain links TRBV30 to TRBJ1-2; D unclear. V was trimmed by 3 bases and J by 13 bases, leaving 24 bases between them. CDR3 size: 14 residues. Germline CDR1 and CDR2: GTSNPN and SVGIG (reference sequence).

CDR3 amino acids: CASSYSGTNTEAFF. The CDR3 DNA sequence: TGTGCCAGCAGTTACAGCGGAACTAACACTGAAGCTTTCTTT. The chain joins TRBV6-5 to TRBJ1-1; D remains unclear. The V and J ends lost 2 bases and 2 bases respectively, with 9 bases between them. The CDR3 covers 14 residues. Germline V gives CDR1 MNHEY, CDR2 SVGAGI.

The gene calls are TRBV3-1 (or the pseudogene TRBV3-2) and TRBJ2-2; the match to TRBD2 covers 8 bases. Germline V gene sequence: CDR1 LGHDT, CDR2 YNNKEL (reference sequence). Trimming took 1 base from V and 6 from J; bases not matched to a gene: 13. The CDR3 runs 18 residues. This CDR3 is CASSQALGSGSLPGELFF. Here the CDR3 DNA reads TGTGCCAGCAGCCAAGCCCTCGGGAGCGGGAGCTTACCCGGGGAGCTGTTTTTT.

The count of this clone is one. The chain is built from TRBV29-1 and TRBJ2-7; D is uncertain. Between the trimmed V and J ends, which lost 1 base and 5 bases, there was a span of 6 bases. CDR3 size: 11 residues. The germline CDR1 and CDR2 sequences are SQVTM and ANQGSEA. In nucleotides, the CDR3 is TGCAGCGTTGAAGGGTGGAACGAGCAGTACTTC. It translates to CSVEGWNEQYF.

This chain links TRBV28 with TRBJ1-3; D perhaps matches TRBD1 (6 bases). The germline V gene encodes CDR1 MDHEN and CDR2 SYDVKM. The CDR3 length is 18 residues. The V gene lost 0 bases and the J gene lost 8 bases, with 23 bases spanning the gap. The CDR3 DNA is TGTGCCAGCAGTTTATGGGGTGCAGGAGGGGGAGGTTTACACACCATATATTTT. The encoded protein is CASSLWGAGGGGLHTIYF.

The V call is TRBV30, the J call TRBJ1-5; tentative D call: TRBD1 (6 bases). V was trimmed by 0 bases and J by 0 bases, leaving 18 bases between them. This CDR3 has 18 amino acids. CDR1 and CDR2 from the germline V gene are GTSNPN and SVGIG (reference sequence). The CDR3 reads CAWSVRSTGFNSNQPQHF. The CDR3 DNA is TGTGCCTGGAGTGTACGGAGTACAGGGTTCAATAGCAATCAGCCCCAGCATTTT.

The CDR3 DNA sequence: TGTGCCAGCAGCGTATCACAGGGGAGGTATGGCTACACCTTC. Encoded protein: CASSVSQGRYGYTF. This chain uses TRBV9 with TRBJ1-2, with 7 bases fitting TRBD1. Per germline, CDR1 SGDLS and CDR2 YYNGEE. Trimming at V came to 1 base and at J to 5 bases, leaving 5 bases not matched to a gene. CDR3 length: 14 residues.

V usage is TRBV27 and J usage is TRBJ1-6, with D tentatively TRBD1 (6 bases). Germline values: CDR1 MNHEY, CDR2 SMNVEV (reference sequence). The CDR3 runs to 17 residues. The V and J ends lost 5 bases and 7 bases respectively, with 21 bases between them. The CDR3 loop is CASSRTRTAGGNSPLHF. The DNA of the CDR3 is TGTGCCAGCAGTCGGACTCGGACAGCTGGGGGGAATTCACCCCTCCACTTT.